The entry below gives a single TCR beta chain sequence along with its context. The V end was cut by 8 bases, the J end by 10 bases, with 21 bases between. CDR3 length: 14 residues. Per the germline V gene, CDR1 is MRHNA and CDR2 is SNTAGT. The sample is drawn from a study of blood T cell repertoires in COVID-19. In the study overall: Both acute and convalescent COVID-19 samples were obtained from the United States, Italy and Spain.

Only in-frame clones appear in the TCRdb table, and some are missing; sequencing was by immunoSEQ multiplex PCR. The data hold 120,000 to 150,000 clones, with roughly 87% observed a single time. The chain is built from TRBV6-4 and TRBJ2-1; a possible D gene is TRBD2 (6 bases). Sequenced material: PBMCs or T cells enriched from blood (not recorded which). The sequence was collected from a woman aged 40 to 50 who had been exposed to COVID-19. CDR3 in DNA: TGTGCCAGCTTTGGAAAAAGCGGGCCACGGGAGCAGTTCTTC. This gives the protein CASFGKSGPREQFF.